Given below is one T cell receptor (beta chain) in context. CDR3 size: 14 residues. Germline values: CDR1 MGHRA, CDR2 YSYEKL. The V end was cut by 4 bases, the J end by 5 bases, with 15 bases between. These data originate in a study of CD8 T cells in Susac syndrome. TCR beta sequencing was performed on blood CD8+ and CD4+ T cells. After extraction with the RNeasy kit, about 0.45 to 1 ug of the RNA was reverse transcribed using random hexamers. It was immunoSEQ multiplex PCR that amplified TCR beta CDR3 across 54 Vbeta and 13 Jbeta. TCRdb processed the immunoSEQ multiplex PCR reads anew with MiXCR; each CDR3 protein has one entry. The data hold about 300,000 distinct CDR3 sequences, with 85% observed a single time.

This receptor was obtained from a human donor with multiple sclerosis. What was sequenced was CD8+ T cells from PBMCs. The chain employs TRBV4-1 and TRBJ2-7; TRBD1 or TRBD2 may be the D gene (5 bases each). CDR3 loop: CASSPPGRANEQYF. The CDR3 bases are TGCGCCAGCAGCCCGCCGGGGCGGGCGAACGAGCAGTACTTC.